This TCR beta chain was documented in a study of radiation and T cells in renal cell carcinoma. Study details: Nephrectomy followed 15 Gy stereotactic body radiation by 4 weeks. Regarding the study as a whole: No pretreatment tumor biopsies were available for baseline clonotypes. Top tumor clonotypes rose in blood 2 weeks post-radiation, then contracted.

V was cut by 0 bases and J by 1 base, with 4 bases left in between. Germline V gene sequence: CDR1 SGDLS, CDR2 YYNGEE. The CDR3 is 13 amino acids. A few counts support this clone. Antigen specificity is unknown. This table comes from immunoSEQ multiplex PCR, and its TCRdb copy is limited to in-frame clones, with some not included. The data hold roughly 100,000 clones, with 75% to 90% observed a single time. Stated time point: baseline pretreatment blood. Treatment noted: 15 Gy SBRT to primary tumor, nephrectomy 4 weeks later. Serial blood draws occurred at baseline and 2 and 4 weeks post-SBRT. The clonotype originates from a man aged 45-65 years with renal cell carcinoma. The sample here was blood, taken from a patient whose treatment included radiotherapy and nephrectomy. The chain recombines TRBV9 with TRBJ1-1; D not resolved. The CDR3 region has the DNA TGTGCCAGCAGCGTAGAGGGGAACACTGAAGCTTTCTTT. This codes for CASSVEGNTEAFF.